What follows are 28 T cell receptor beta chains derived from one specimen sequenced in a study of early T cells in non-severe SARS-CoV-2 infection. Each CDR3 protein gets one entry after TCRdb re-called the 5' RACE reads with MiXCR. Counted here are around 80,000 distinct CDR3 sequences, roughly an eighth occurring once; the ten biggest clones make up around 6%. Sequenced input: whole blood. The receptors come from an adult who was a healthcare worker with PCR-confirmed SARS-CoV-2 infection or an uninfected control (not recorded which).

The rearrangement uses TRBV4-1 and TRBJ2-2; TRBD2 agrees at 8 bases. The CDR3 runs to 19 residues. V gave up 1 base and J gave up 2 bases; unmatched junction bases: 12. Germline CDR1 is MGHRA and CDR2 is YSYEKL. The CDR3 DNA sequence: TGCGCCAGCAGCCAAGGACCCAAAGGCGGGAGGTCTAACACCGGGGAGCTGTTTTTT. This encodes CASSQGPKGGRSNTGELFF.

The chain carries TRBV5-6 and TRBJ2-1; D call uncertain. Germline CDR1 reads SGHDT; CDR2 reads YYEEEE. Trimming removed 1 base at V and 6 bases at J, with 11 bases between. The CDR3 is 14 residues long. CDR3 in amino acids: CASSLLGPGNEQFF. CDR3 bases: TGTGCCAGCAGCTTGTTGGGCCCGGGCAATGAGCAGTTCTTC.

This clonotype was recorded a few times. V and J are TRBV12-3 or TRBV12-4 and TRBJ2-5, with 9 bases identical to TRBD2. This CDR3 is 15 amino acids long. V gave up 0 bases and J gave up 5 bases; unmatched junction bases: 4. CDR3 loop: CASSLAASGVETQYF. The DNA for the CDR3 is TGTGCCAGCAGTTTAGCGGCTAGCGGGGTGGAGACCCAGTACTTC.

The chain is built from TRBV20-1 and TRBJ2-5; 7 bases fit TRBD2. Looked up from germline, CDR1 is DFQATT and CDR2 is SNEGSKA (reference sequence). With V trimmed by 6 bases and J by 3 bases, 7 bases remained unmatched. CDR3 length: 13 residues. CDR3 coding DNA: TGCAGTGCCCTCCGGACTAGTAAAGAGACCCAGTACTTC. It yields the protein CSALRTSKETQYF.

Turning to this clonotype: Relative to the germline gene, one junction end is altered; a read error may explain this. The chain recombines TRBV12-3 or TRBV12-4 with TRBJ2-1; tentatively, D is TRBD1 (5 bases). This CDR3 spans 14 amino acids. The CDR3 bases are TGTGTCAGCAGTTTAGGGGTAGGGTCTAATGAGCAGTTCTTC. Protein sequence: CVSSLGVGSNEQFF.

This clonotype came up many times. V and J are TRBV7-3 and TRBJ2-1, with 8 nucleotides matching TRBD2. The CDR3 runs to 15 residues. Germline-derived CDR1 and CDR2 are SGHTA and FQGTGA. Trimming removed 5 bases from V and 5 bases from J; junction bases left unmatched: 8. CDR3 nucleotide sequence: TGTGCCAGCAGCACTATAGCGGGACTTCACAATGAGCAGTTCTTC. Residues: CASSTIAGLHNEQFF.

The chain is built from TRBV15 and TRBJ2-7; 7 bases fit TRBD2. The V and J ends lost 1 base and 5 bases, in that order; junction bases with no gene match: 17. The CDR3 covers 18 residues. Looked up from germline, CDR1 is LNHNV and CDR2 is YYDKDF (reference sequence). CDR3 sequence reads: CATSRGSGGRSLENEQYF. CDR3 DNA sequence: TGTGCCACCAGCAGAGGGTCCGGCGGGAGATCCCTAGAGAACGAGCAGTACTTC.

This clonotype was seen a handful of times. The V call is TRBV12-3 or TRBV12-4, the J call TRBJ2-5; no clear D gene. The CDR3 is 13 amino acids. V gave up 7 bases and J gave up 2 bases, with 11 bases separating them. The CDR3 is CASNRHPQETQYF. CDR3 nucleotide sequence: TGTGCCAGCAACAGACACCCGCAAGAGACCCAGTACTTC.

The CDR3 is CASSLRDTDTQYF. Here the CDR3 DNA reads TGTGCCAGCAGCTTAAGGGATACGGATACGCAGTATTTT. The chain employs TRBV7-9 and TRBJ2-3, with no clear D. Germline V gives CDR1 SEHNR, CDR2 FQNEAQ (reference sequence). The length of the CDR3 is 13 residues. V lost 2 bases and J lost 6, with 9 bases in between.

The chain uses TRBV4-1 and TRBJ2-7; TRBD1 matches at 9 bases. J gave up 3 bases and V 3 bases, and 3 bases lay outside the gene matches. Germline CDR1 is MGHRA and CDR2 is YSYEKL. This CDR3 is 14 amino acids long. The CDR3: CASSQVGQGYEQYF. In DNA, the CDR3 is TGCGCCAGCAGCCAGGTGGGACAGGGCTACGAGCAGTACTTC.

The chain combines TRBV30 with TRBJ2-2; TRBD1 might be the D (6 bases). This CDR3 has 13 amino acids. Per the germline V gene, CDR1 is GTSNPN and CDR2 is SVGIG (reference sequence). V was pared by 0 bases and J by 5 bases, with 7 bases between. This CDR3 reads CAWSVQGTGELFF. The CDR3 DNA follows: TGTGCCTGGAGTGTACAGGGAACCGGGGAGCTGTTTTTT.

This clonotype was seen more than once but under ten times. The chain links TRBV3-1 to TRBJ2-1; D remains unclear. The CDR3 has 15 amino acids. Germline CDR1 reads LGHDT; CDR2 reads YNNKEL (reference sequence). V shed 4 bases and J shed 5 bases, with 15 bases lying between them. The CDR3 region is CASSPQLASHNEQFF. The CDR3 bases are TGTGCCAGCAGCCCCCAATTGGCCTCGCACAATGAGCAGTTCTTC.

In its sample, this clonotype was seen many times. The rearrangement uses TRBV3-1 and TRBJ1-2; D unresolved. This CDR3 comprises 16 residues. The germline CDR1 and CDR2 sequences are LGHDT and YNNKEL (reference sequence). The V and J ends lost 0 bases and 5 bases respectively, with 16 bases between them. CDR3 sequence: CASSQEGFGGLYGYTF. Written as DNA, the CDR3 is TGTGCCAGCAGCCAAGAGGGCTTTGGCGGACTATATGGCTACACCTTC.

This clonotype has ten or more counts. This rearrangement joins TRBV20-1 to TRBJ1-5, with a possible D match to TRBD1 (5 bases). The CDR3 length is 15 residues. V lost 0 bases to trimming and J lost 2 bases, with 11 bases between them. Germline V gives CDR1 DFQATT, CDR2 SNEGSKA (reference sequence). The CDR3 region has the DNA TGCAGTGCTAGAGATCAGGGACCAGGCAATCAGCCCCAGCATTTT. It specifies CSARDQGPGNQPQHF.

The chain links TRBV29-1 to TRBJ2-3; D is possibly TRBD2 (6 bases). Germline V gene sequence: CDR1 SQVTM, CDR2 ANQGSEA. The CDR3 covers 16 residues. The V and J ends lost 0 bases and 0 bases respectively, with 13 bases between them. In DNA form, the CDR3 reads TGCAGCGTTGAAGATCGGAGCGGGCTGAGCACAGATACGCAGTATTTT. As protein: CSVEDRSGLSTDTQYF.

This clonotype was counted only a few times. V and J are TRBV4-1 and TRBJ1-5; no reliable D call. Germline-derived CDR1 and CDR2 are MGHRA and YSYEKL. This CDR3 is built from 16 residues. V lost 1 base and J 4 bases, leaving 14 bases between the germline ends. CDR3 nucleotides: TGCGCCAGCAGCCAAGGACTCCCGGAGGGAAATCAGCCCCAGCATTTT. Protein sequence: CASSQGLPEGNQPQHF.

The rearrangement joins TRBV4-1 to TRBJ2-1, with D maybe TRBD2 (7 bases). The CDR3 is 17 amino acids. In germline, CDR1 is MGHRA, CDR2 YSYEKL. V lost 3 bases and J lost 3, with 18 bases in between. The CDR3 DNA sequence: TGCGCCAGCAGCCATCCCCAAGGGGGGGCTAGCTACAATGAGCAGTTCTTC. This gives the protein CASSHPQGGASYNEQFF.

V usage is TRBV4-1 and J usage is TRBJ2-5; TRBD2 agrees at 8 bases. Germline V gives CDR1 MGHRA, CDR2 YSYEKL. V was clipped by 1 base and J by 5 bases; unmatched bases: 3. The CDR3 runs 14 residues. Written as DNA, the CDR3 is TGCGCCAGCAGCCAAGGAGCGGGGGCTGAGACCCAGTACTTC. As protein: CASSQGAGAETQYF.

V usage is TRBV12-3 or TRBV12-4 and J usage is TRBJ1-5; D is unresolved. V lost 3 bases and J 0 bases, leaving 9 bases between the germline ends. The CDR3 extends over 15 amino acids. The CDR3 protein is CASSFSRDSNQPQHF. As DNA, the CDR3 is TGTGCCAGCAGTTTCTCCCGGGATAGCAATCAGCCCCAGCATTTT.

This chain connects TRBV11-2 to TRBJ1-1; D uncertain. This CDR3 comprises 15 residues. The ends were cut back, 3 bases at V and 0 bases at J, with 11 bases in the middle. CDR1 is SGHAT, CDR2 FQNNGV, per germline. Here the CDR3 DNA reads TGTGCCAGCAGCTTTTTTGGAACAGTGAACACTGAAGCTTTCTTT. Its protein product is CASSFFGTVNTEAFF.

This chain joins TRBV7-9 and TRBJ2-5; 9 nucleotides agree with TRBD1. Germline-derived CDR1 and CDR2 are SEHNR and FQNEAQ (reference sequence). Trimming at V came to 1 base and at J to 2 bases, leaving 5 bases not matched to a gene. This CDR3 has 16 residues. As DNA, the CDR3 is TGTGCCAGCAGCTTAGGGGACAGGGTTTTACAAGAGACCCAGTACTTC. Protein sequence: CASSLGDRVLQETQYF.

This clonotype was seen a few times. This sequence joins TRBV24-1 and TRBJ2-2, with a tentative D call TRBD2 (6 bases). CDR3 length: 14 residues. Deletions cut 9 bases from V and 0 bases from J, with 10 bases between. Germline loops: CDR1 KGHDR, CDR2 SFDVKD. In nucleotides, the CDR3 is TGTGCCACCGGGGCGGGACCGAACACCGGGGAGCTGTTTTTT. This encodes CATGAGPNTGELFF.

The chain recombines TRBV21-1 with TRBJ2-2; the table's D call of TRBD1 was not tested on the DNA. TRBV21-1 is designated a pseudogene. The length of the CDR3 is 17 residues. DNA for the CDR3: TGTGCCAGCAGCAAAGGTTGTCAGGGGGCGAATTCCGGGGAGCTGTTTTTT. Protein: CASSKGCQGANSGELFF.

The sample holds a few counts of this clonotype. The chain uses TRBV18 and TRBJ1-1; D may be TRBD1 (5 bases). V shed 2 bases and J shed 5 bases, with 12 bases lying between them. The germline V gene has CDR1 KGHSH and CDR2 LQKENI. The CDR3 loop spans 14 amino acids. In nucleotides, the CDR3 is TGTGCCAGCTCACCAATGGGGCGAGAAACTGAAGCTTTCTTT. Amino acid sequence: CASSPMGRETEAFF.

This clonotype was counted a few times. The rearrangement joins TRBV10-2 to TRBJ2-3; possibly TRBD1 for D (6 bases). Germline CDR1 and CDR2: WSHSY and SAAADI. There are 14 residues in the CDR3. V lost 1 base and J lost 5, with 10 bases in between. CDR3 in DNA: TGCGCCAGCAGTGAGTACAGGGCCGTAGATACGCAGTATTTT. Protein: CASSEYRAVDTQYF.

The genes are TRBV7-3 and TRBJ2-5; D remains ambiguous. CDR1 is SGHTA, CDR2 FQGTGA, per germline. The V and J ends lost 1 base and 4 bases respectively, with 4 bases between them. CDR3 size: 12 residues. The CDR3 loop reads CASSLIGETQYF. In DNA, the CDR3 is TGTGCCAGCAGCTTAATAGGAGAGACCCAGTACTTC.

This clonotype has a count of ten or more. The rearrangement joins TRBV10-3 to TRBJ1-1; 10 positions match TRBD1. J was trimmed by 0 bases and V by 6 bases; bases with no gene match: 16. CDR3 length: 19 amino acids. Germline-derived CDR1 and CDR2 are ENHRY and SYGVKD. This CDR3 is CAIRTGTGAAGPLNTEAFF. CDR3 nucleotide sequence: TGTGCCATCAGGACCGGGACAGGGGCCGCCGGGCCCTTGAACACTGAAGCTTTCTTT.

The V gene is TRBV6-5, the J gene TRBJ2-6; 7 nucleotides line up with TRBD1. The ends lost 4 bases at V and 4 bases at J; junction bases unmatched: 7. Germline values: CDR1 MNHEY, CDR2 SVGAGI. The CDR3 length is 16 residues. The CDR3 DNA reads TGTGCCAGCAGTTGGGTACAGGGGCCCGGGGCCAACGTCCTGACTTTC. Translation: CASSWVQGPGANVLTF.